These 10 T cell receptor beta chains originate from one sample sequenced in a study of blood T cell repertoires in COVID-19. Libraries were prepared by immunoSEQ multiplex PCR; TCRdb keeps only in-frame clonotypes and omits some of them. The table has about 240,000 clones, roughly four fifths seen once; the top ten hold 1.5% to 2%. Sequenced sample: peripheral blood. The receptors here all came from a man aged 25 to 45 who had recovered from COVID-19.

In its sample, this clone was seen many times. This chain uses TRBV19 with TRBJ1-5; D may be TRBD1 (6 bases). The CDR3 totals 12 residues. Deletions cut 4 bases from V and 15 bases from J, with 16 bases between. Germline-derived CDR1 and CDR2 are LNHDA and SQIVND (reference sequence). CDR3 sequence: CASSRTGRPGHF. The CDR3 nucleotides read TGTGCCAGTAGTAGAACAGGGAGACCCGGGCATTTT.

This clone was seen a few times. The chain couples TRBV5-5 to TRBJ2-7, with D maybe TRBD2 (5 bases). Germline values: CDR1 SGHKS, CDR2 YYEKEE (reference sequence). V shed 1 base and J shed 5 bases, with 7 bases lying between them. CDR3 size: 12 residues. The CDR3 sequence is CASSLLAHEQYF. The DNA for the CDR3 is TGTGCCAGCAGCTTGCTAGCCCACGAGCAGTACTTC.

The V gene is TRBV27, the J gene TRBJ1-4, with a tentative D call TRBD1 (5 bases). Trimming took off 6 bases at V and 0 bases at J, with 8 bases between the two ends. The CDR3 covers 14 residues. Germline CDR1 reads MNHEY; CDR2 reads SMNVEV (reference sequence). This chain's CDR3 is CASSATATNEKLFF. The CDR3 nucleotides read TGTGCCAGCAGCGCGACAGCAACTAATGAAAAACTGTTTTTT.

The chain combines TRBV10-3 with TRBJ2-7; D may be TRBD2 (5 bases). Trimming removed 7 bases at V and 6 bases at J, with 19 bases between. This CDR3 has 14 residues. The V gene's germline CDR1 is ENHRY and CDR2 SYGVKD. The CDR3 loop reads CAIKGARARSEQYF. Written as DNA, the CDR3 is TGTGCCATCAAGGGAGCGCGAGCGCGATCCGAGCAGTACTTC.

CDR3 residues: CASRDRGRDGYTF. CDR3 coding DNA: TGTGCCAGCAGAGACAGGGGGCGAGATGGCTACACCTTC. V and J are TRBV27 and TRBJ1-2; the match to TRBD1 covers 10 bases. Losses at the gene ends were 6 bases for V and 6 bases for J; bases not matched to a gene: 4. Germline V lookup: CDR1 MNHEY, CDR2 SMNVEV (reference sequence). This CDR3 comprises 13 residues.

This clone was seen once. J is TRBJ2-1 and V is TRBV28; possible D gene TRBD1, 6 bases. Germline CDR1 and CDR2: MDHEN and SYDVKM. This CDR3 contains 12 residues. V lost 3 bases and J 12 bases, leaving 12 bases between the germline ends. The CDR3 spells CASSLAGGAQFF. The CDR3 DNA follows: TGTGCCAGCAGTTTGGCTGGGGGCGCGCAGTTCTTC. Supplemented by reference TRBV28 and TRBJ2-1, the full variable domain reads DVKVTQSSRYLVKRTGEKVFLECVQDMDHENMFWYRQDPGLGLRLIYFSYDVKMKEKGDIPEGYSVSREKKERFSLILESASTNQTSMYLCASSLAGGAQFFGPGTRLTVL.

The chain combines TRBV13 with TRBJ2-5, with 10 bases that match TRBD1. The germline gives CDR1 PRHDT, CDR2 FYEKMQ (reference sequence). V gave up 5 bases and J gave up 7 bases; unmatched junction bases: 7. The CDR3 has 14 residues. The CDR3 nucleotides read TGTGCCAGCAGCCCTGGGGACAGGGGTGGGACCCAGTACTTC. Translated, it gives CASSPGDRGGTQYF.

This chain links TRBV5-1 with TRBJ1-6, with no clear D. Deletions cut 1 base from V and 7 bases from J, with 15 bases between. CDR1 is SGHRS, CDR2 YFSETQ, per germline. The CDR3 contains 16 residues. This chain's CDR3 is CASSLYGSSTNSPLHF. The CDR3 bases are TGCGCCAGCAGCTTGTACGGGTCATCAACAAATTCACCCCTCCACTTT.

This chain connects TRBV23-1 to TRBJ2-5; 10 positions agree with TRBD1. TRBV23-1 is labeled an ORF, and its function is uncertain. The length of the CDR3 is 17 residues. V gave up 6 bases and J gave up 5 bases; unmatched junction bases: 15. In nucleotides, the CDR3 is TGCGCCAGCAGGAGCATCACGGGACAGGGGAGTCGGGAGACCCAGTACTTC. It yields the protein CASRSITGQGSRETQYF.

The genes are TRBV6-4 and TRBJ2-1, with 9 bases identical to TRBD2. The CDR3 has 15 residues. Germline V gene lookup returns CDR1 MRHNA and CDR2 SNTAGT. J was trimmed by 5 bases and V by 3 bases; bases with no gene match: 5. The CDR3: CASSEETSGHNEQFF. The CDR3 DNA follows: TGTGCCAGCAGTGAGGAGACTAGCGGTCACAATGAGCAGTTCTTC.